Below are 16 T cell receptor beta chains sequenced from a single sample in a study of cytomegalovirus exposure and HLA in healthy donors. The PCR employed 60 Vbeta primers together with 13 Jbeta primers. Only in-frame clones appear in the TCRdb table, and some are missing; sequencing was by immunoSEQ multiplex PCR. The table includes some 110,000 clones, 79% detected once. Material: PBMCs. The origin of the receptors is a woman aged 18-30 years in good health and CMV-seropositive.

The J gene is TRBJ1-3, the V gene TRBV7-9; no reliable D call. Trimming took off 5 bases at V and 0 bases at J, with 14 bases between the two ends. This CDR3 is built from 16 residues. Germline CDR1 reads SEHNR; CDR2 reads FQNEAQ (reference sequence). CDR3 region: CASSRQPQYSGNTIYF. The CDR3 DNA reads as TGTGCCAGCAGCCGCCAGCCACAGTACTCTGGAAACACCATATATTTT.

The chain couples TRBV5-6 to TRBJ2-1; TRBD2 is a possible D gene (6 bases). CDR1 is SGHDT, CDR2 YYEEEE, per germline. Trimming removed 2 bases at V and 6 bases at J, with 12 bases between. This CDR3 has 14 residues. The CDR3 protein is CASSFGTWPNEQFF. As DNA, the CDR3 is TGTGCCAGCAGCTTTGGGACTTGGCCCAATGAGCAGTTCTTC.

This clone was recorded a few times. The genes are TRBV5-4 and TRBJ2-2, with a possible D match to TRBD1 (5 bases). Per germline, CDR1 SGHNT and CDR2 YYREEE (reference sequence). The CDR3 sequence is 15 residues long. V gave up 6 bases and J gave up 7 bases, with 19 bases separating them. CDR3 loop: CASTPAWGKGGELFF. The CDR3 coding sequence is TGTGCCAGCACCCCCGCATGGGGCAAGGGCGGGGAGCTGTTTTTT.

The rearrangement uses TRBV27 and TRBJ1-5; D is uncertain. Per germline, CDR1 MNHEY and CDR2 SMNVEV (reference sequence). V lost 1 base and J lost 4, with 11 bases in between. This CDR3 has 15 residues. The CDR3 protein is CASSLYREVNQPQHF. The CDR3, as DNA: TGTGCCAGCAGTTTATATCGGGAGGTTAATCAGCCCCAGCATTTT.

The chain joins TRBV5-1 to TRBJ1-1; unclear D gene. The germline V gene has CDR1 SGHRS and CDR2 YFSETQ. This CDR3 comprises 13 residues. Trimming took off 0 bases at V and 11 bases at J, with 14 bases between the two ends. The CDR3 spells CASSLAAEARAFF. The CDR3 DNA sequence: TGCGCCAGCAGCTTGGCTGCGGAGGCAAGGGCTTTCTTT.

This clone was seen a single time. V and J are TRBV9 and TRBJ1-2; TRBD1 matches at 8 bases. The CDR3 covers 14 residues. The germline V gene encodes CDR1 SGDLS and CDR2 YYNGEE. The junction had 4 bases not matched to a gene; V was cut back by 6 bases and J by 0 bases. CDR3 region: CASTRTGSNYGYTF. The CDR3 region has the DNA TGTGCCAGCACCAGGACAGGGTCTAACTATGGCTACACCTTC.

CDR3 sequence reads: CASSRDTGRQYF. As DNA, the CDR3 is TGCGCCAGCAGCCGGGACACCGGACGGCAGTACTTC. The rearrangement uses TRBV10-1 and TRBJ2-7, with a possible D match to TRBD1 (6 bases). V was pared by 6 bases and J by 9 bases, with 15 bases between. CDR1 is WNHNN, CDR2 SYGVQD, per germline (reference sequence). This CDR3 is built from 12 residues.

J is TRBJ1-1 and V is TRBV6-6; 7 bases match TRBD1. The J segment lost 7 bases and the V segment lost 6 bases, leaving 5 bases of the junction unmatched. CDR3 length: 12 residues. CDR1 MNHNY and CDR2 SVGAGI come from the germline V gene (reference sequence). The DNA for the CDR3 is TGTGCCAGCAGCACGGGACAGCTTGAAGCTTTCTTT. Translating it yields CASSTGQLEAFF.

The chain is built from TRBV21-1 and TRBJ1-5. TRBV21-1 is a listed pseudogene. This CDR3 is 17 amino acids long. CDR3 region: CASSTLRGGYSNQPQHF. CDR3 sequence (DNA): TGTGCCAGCAGCACCTTACGAGGAGGGTATAGCAATCAGCCCCAGCATTTT.

The chain recombines TRBV5-1 with TRBJ2-5; maybe TRBD1 (6 bases). The J call may be wrong; the DNA end is better matched by TRBJ2-7. This CDR3 spans 13 amino acids. CDR1 SGHRS and CDR2 YFSETQ come from the germline V gene. CDR3 sequence (DNA): TGCGCCAGCAGCTTGGTAGGGGGATACGAGCAGTACTTC. It encodes CASSLVGGYEQYF.

This chain connects TRBV9 to TRBJ2-1, with 10 bases that match TRBD2. CDR1 is SGDLS and CDR2 is YYNGEE in the germline V gene. The CDR3 runs 16 residues. V lost 6 bases and J lost 4; bases outside the gene matches: 10. CDR3 DNA: TGTGCCAGCACCCCTAGCGGGAGTAGTGTATACAATGAGCAGTTCTTC. Protein sequence: CASTPSGSSVYNEQFF.

V gene TRBV12-5 combines with J gene TRBJ2-5; weak D call: TRBD2 (6 bases). V was trimmed by 3 bases and J by 5 bases, leaving 10 bases between them. The length of the CDR3 is 13 residues. Germline V gives CDR1 LGHNT, CDR2 FRNRAP. The CDR3, as DNA: TGTGCTAGTGGTTTCGGAGGGATCGAGACCCAGTACTTC. Translation gives CASGFGGIETQYF.

The chain links TRBV6-1 to TRBJ2-7; 8 bases align to TRBD2. This CDR3 is 16 amino acids long. The junction had 11 bases not matched to a gene; V was cut back by 2 bases and J by 5 bases. CDR1 is MNHNS, CDR2 SASEGT, per germline. For the CDR3, the DNA is TGTGCCAGCAGTGAATTGGGGGTAGCGGGAATGGACGAGCAGTACTTC. Translated: CASSELGVAGMDEQYF.

The chain couples TRBV5-1 to TRBJ2-2, with 10 positions matching TRBD2. This CDR3 has 15 amino acids. Trimming took 2 bases from V and 5 from J; bases not matched to a gene: 3. Germline lookup yields CDR1 SGHRS and CDR2 YFSETQ. The CDR3 is CASSLAGGQTGELFF. CDR3 sequence (DNA): TGCGCCAGCAGCTTAGCGGGAGGGCAGACCGGGGAGCTGTTTTTT.

This chain connects TRBV30 to TRBJ1-5, with 8 bases that match TRBD1. Trimming took 0 bases from V and 3 from J; bases not matched to a gene: 7. This CDR3 is 16 amino acids long. CDR1 GTSNPN and CDR2 SVGIG come from the germline V gene (reference sequence). CDR3 region: CAWSVKGQATNQPQHF. CDR3 bases: TGTGCCTGGAGTGTAAAGGGACAGGCGACCAATCAGCCCCAGCATTTT. The full variable domain, rest sourced from reference TRBV30 and TRBJ1-5, is SQTIHQWPATLVQPVGSPLSLECTVEGTSNPNLYWYRQAAGRGLQLLFYSVGIGQISSEVPQNLSASRPQDRQFILSSKKLLLSDSGFYLCAWSVKGQATNQPQHFGDGTRLSIL.

V and J are TRBV13 and TRBJ2-7; D gene uncertain. The CDR3 is made up of 15 amino acids. Trimming removed 1 base at V and 5 bases at J, with 15 bases between. Germline V gene lookup returns CDR1 PRHDT and CDR2 FYEKMQ (reference sequence). CDR3 region: CASSLAGAGKDEQYF. CDR3 in DNA: TGTGCCAGCAGCTTAGCCGGCGCAGGTAAAGACGAGCAGTACTTC.